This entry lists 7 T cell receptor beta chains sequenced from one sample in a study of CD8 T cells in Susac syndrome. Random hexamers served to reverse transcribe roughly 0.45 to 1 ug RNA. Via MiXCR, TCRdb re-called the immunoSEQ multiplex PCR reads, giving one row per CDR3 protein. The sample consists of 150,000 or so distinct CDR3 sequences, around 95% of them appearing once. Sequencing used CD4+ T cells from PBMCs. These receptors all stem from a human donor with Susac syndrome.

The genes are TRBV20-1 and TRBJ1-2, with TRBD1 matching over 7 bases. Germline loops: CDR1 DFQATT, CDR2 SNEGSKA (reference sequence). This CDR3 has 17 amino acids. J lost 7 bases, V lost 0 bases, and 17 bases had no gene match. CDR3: CSARETSGRRGLVGYTF. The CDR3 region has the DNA TGCAGTGCTAGAGAGACCTCCGGTAGAAGGGGGCTCGTTGGCTACACCTTC.

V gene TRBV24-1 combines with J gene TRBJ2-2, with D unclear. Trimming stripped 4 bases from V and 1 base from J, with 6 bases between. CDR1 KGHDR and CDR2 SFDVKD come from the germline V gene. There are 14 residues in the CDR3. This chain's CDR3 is CATSEARNTGELFF. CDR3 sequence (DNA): TGTGCCACCAGTGAAGCGAGGAACACCGGGGAGCTGTTTTTT.

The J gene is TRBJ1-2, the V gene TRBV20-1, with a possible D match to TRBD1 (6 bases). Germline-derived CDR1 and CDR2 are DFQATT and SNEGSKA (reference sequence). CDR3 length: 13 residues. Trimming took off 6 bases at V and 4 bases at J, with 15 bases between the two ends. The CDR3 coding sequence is TGCAGTGCGCGACGAACAGGGCTCTATGGCTACACCTTC. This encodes CSARRTGLYGYTF.

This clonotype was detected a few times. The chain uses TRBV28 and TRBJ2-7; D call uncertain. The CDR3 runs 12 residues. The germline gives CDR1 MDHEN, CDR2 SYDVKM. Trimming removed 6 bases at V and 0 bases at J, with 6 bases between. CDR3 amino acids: CASSRRSYEQYF. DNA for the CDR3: TGTGCCAGCAGCCGCCGCTCCTACGAGCAGTACTTC. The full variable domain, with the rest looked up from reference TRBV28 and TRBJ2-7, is DVKVTQSSRYLVKRTGEKVFLECVQDMDHENMFWYRQDPGLGLRLIYFSYDVKMKEKGDIPEGYSVSREKKERFSLILESASTNQTSMYLCASSRRSYEQYFGPGTRLTVT.

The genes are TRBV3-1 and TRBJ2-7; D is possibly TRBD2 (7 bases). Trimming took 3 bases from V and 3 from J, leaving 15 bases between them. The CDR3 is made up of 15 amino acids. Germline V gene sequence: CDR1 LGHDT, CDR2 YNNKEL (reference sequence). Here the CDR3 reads CASSHRGAGGYEQYF. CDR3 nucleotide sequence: TGTGCCAGCAGCCACCGGGGGGCCGGAGGCTACGAGCAGTACTTC.

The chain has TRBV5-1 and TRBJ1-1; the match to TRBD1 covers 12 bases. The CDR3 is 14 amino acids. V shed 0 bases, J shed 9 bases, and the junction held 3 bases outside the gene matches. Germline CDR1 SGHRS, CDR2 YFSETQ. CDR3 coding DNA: TGCGCCAGCAGCTTGGCCGGGACAGGGGGCCAAGCTTTCTTT. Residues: CASSLAGTGGQAFF.

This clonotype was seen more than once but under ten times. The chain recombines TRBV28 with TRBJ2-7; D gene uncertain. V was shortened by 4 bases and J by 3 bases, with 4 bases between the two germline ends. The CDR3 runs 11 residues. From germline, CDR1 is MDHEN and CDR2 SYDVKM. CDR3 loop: CASSSIYEQYF. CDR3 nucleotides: TGTGCCAGCAGTTCCATCTACGAGCAGTACTTC.